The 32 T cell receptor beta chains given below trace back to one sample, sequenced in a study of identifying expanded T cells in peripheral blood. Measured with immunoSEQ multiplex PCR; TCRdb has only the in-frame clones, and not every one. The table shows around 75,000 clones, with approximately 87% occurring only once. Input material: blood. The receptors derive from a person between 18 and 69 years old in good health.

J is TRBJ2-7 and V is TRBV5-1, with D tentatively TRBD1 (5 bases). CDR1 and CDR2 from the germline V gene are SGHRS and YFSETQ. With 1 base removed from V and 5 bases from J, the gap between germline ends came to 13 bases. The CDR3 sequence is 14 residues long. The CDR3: CASSLIPLDNEQYF. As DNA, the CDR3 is TGCGCCAGCAGCTTGATTCCTCTGGACAACGAGCAGTACTTC.

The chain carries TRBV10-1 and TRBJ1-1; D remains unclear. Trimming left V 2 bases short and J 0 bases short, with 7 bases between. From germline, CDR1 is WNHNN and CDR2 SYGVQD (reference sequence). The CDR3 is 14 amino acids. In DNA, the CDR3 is TGCGCCAGCAGTGAGCATAGGATGAACACTGAAGCTTTCTTT. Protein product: CASSEHRMNTEAFF.

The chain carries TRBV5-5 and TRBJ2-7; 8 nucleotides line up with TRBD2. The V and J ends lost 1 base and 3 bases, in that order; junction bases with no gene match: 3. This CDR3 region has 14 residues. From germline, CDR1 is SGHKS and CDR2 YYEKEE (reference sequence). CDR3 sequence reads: CASSLRGLDYEQYF. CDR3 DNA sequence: TGTGCCAGCAGCTTGAGGGGACTAGACTACGAGCAGTACTTC.

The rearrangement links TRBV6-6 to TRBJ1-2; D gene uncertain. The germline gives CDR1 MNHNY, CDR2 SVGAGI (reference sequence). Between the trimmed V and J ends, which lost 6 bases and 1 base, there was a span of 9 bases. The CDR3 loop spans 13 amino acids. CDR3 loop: CASSPSLNYGYTF. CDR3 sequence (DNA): TGTGCCAGCAGCCCCAGTCTTAACTATGGCTACACCTTC.

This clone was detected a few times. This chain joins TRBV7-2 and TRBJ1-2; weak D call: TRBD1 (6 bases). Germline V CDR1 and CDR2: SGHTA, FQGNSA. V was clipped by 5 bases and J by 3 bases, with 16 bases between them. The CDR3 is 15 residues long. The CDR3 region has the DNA TGTGCCAGCAGCCCCTCAGGGGAAGGATACTATGGCTACACCTTC. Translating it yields CASSPSGEGYYGYTF.

The CDR3 region has the DNA TGTGCCAGCAGCCCCCGGACTAGCCGGGACTACGAGCAGTACTTC. Amino acids: CASSPRTSRDYEQYF. The chain is built from TRBV9 and TRBJ2-7, with 8 bases fitting TRBD2. Germline-derived CDR1 and CDR2 are SGDLS and YYNGEE. V shed 4 bases and J 3 bases; nucleotides not matched to a gene: 9. The CDR3 has 15 residues.

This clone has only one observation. The chain's CDR3 is CASSEGSGNTIYF. DNA of the CDR3: TGTGCCAGCAGCGAGGGTTCTGGAAACACCATATATTTT. The chain links TRBV9 to TRBJ1-3; D uncertain. This CDR3 region has 13 residues. The V end lost 3 bases, the J end lost 1 base, and 5 bases lay between the germline ends. Germline CDR1 reads SGDLS; CDR2 reads YYNGEE.

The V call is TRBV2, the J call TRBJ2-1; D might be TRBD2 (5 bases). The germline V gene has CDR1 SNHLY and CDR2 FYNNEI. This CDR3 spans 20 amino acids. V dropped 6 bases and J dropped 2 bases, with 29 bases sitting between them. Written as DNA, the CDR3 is TGTGCCAGCAGCGTGAAAGGATCCGGGGAAGGGAAGGATACCTACAATGAGCAGTTCTTC. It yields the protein CASSVKGSGEGKDTYNEQFF.

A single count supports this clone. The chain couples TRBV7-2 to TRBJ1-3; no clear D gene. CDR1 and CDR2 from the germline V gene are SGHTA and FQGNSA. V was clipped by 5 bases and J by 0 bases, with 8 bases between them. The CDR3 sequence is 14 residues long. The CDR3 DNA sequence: TGTGCCAGCAGCACCTCAACCTCTGGAAACACCATATATTTT. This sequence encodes CASSTSTSGNTIYF.

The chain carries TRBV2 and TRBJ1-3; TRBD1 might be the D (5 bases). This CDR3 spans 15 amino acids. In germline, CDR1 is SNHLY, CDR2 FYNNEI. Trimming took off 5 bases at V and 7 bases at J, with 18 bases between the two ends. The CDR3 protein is CASSRATGLGNTIYF. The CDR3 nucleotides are TGTGCCAGCAGTAGGGCCACAGGCTTGGGGAACACCATATATTTT.

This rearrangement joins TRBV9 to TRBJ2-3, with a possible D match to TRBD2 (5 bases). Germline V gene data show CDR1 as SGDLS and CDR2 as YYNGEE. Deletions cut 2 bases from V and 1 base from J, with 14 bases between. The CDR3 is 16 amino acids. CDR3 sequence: CASSVRARMGTDTQYF. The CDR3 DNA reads TGTGCCAGCAGCGTGAGGGCTAGGATGGGCACAGATACGCAGTATTTT.

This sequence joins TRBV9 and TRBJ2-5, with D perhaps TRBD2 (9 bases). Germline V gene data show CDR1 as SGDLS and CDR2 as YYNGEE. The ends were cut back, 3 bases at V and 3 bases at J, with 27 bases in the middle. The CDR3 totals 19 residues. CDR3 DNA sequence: TGTGCCAGCAGCGCGAAGACAGGGGTAGCGGGAGTAAAGGAAGAGACCCAGTACTTC. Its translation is CASSAKTGVAGVKEETQYF. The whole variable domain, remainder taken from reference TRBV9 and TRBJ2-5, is DSGVTQTPKHLITATGQRVTLRCSPRSGDLSVYWYQQSLDQGLQFLIQYYNGEERAKGNILERFSAQQFPDLHSELNLSSLELGDSALYFCASSAKTGVAGVKEETQYFGPGTRLLVL.

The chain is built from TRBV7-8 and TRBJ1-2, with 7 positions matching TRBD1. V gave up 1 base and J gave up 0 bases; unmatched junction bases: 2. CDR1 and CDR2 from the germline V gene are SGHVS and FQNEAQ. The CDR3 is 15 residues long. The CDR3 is CASSLGGQSNYGYTF. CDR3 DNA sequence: TGTGCCAGCAGCTTAGGGGGACAGTCTAACTATGGCTACACCTTC.

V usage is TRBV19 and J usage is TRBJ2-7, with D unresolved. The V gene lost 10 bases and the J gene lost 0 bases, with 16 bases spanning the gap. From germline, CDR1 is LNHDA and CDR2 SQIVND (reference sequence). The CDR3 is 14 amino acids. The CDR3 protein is CATSSLALSYEQYF. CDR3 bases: TGTGCCACGAGCAGTTTAGCCCTCTCCTACGAGCAGTACTTC.

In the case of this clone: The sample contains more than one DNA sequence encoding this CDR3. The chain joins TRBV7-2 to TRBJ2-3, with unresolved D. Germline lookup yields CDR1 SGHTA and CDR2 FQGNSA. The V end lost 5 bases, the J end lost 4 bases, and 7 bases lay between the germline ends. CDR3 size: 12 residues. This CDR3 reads CASSLRADTQYF. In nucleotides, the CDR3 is TGTGCCAGCAGCCTTAGGGCAGATACGCAGTATTTT. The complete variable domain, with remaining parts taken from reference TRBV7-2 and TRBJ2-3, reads GAGVSQSPSNKVTEKGKDVELRCDPISGHTALYWYRQSLGQGLEFLIYFQGNSAPDKSGLPSDRFSAERTGGSVSTLTIQRTQQEDSAVYLCASSLRADTQYFGPGTRLTVL.

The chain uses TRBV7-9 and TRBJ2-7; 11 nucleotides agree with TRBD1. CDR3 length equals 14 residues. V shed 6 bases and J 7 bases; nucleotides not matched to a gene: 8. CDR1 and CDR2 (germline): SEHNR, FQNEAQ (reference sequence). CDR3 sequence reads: CASSGTGGAREQYF. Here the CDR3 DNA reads TGTGCCAGCAGTGGGACAGGGGGGGCCCGGGAGCAGTACTTC.

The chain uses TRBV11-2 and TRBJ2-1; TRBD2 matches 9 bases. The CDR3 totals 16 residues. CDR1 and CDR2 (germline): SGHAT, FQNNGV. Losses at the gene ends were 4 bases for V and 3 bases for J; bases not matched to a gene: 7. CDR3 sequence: CASSSRLAAFYNEQFF. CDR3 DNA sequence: TGTGCCAGCAGCTCAAGACTAGCGGCGTTCTACAATGAGCAGTTCTTC.

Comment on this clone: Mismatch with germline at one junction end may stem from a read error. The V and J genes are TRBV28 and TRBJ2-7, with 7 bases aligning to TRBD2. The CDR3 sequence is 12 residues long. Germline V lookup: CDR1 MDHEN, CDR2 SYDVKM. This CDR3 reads CASHELANRFHF. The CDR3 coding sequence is TGTGCCAGCCACGAACTAGCGAACAGATTCCACTTC.

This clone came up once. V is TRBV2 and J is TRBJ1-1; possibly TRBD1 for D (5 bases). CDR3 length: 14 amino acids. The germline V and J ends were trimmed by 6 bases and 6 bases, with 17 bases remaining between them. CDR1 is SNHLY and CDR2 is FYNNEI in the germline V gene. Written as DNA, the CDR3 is TGTGCCAGCAGCCGCGAGCAGGGAGGGGCTGAAGCTTTCTTT. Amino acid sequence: CASSREQGGAEAFF.

The CDR3 bases are TGCGCCAGCAGCTTGGAAGGGGCGAACACCGGGGAGCTGTTTTTT. Translation gives CASSLEGANTGELFF. The V call is TRBV5-1, the J call TRBJ2-2; D is perhaps TRBD1 (5 bases). CDR3 length: 15 amino acids. Per germline, CDR1 SGHRS and CDR2 YFSETQ. The V end was cut by 0 bases, the J end by 0 bases, with 6 bases between. The variable domain in full, completed from reference TRBV5-1 and TRBJ2-2, reads KAGVTQTPRYLIKTRGQQVTLSCSPISGHRSVSWYQQTPGQGLQFLFEYFSETQRNKGNFPGRFSGRQFSNSRSEMNVSTLELGDSALYLCASSLEGANTGELFFGEGSRLTVL.

The CDR3 is CASSEAGGGAGYEQYF. In DNA, the CDR3 is TGTGCCAGCAGTGAAGCGGGGGGAGGGGCCGGGTACGAGCAGTACTTC. The V call is TRBV6-1, the J call TRBJ2-7, with 7 bases aligning to TRBD2. Germline assignment: CDR1 MNHNS and CDR2 SASEGT. The CDR3 runs to 16 residues. The trim removed 0 bases at V and 4 bases at J, leaving 9 bases unmatched.

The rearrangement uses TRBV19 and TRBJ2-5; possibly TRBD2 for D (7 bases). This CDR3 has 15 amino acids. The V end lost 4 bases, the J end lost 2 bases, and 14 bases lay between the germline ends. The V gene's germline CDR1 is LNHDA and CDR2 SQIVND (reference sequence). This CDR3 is CASSRWRGLQETQYF. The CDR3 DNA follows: TGTGCCAGTAGTAGGTGGCGGGGGCTACAAGAGACCCAGTACTTC.

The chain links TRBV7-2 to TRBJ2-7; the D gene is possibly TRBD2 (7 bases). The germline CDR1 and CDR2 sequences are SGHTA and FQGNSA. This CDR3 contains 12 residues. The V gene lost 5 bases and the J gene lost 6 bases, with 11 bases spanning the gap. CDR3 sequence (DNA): TGTGCCAGCAGCAAGGGGGAGGGCGAGCAGTACTTC. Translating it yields CASSKGEGEQYF.

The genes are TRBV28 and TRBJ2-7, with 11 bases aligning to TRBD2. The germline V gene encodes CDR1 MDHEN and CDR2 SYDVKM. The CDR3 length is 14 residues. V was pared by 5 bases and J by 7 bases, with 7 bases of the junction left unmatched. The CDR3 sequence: CASSKTSGVFEQYF. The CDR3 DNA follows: TGTGCCAGCAGTAAGACTAGCGGGGTCTTTGAGCAGTACTTC. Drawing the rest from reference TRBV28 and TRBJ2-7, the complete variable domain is DVKVTQSSRYLVKRTGEKVFLECVQDMDHENMFWYRQDPGLGLRLIYFSYDVKMKEKGDIPEGYSVSREKKERFSLILESASTNQTSMYLCASSKTSGVFEQYFGPGTRLTVT.

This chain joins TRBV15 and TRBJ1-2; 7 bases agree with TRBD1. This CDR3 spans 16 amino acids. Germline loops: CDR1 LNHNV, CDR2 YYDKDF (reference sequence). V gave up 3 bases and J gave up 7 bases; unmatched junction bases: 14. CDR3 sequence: CATSRGGTGAISGYTF. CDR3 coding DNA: TGTGCCACCAGCAGGGGAGGAACAGGGGCCATAAGTGGCTACACCTTC.

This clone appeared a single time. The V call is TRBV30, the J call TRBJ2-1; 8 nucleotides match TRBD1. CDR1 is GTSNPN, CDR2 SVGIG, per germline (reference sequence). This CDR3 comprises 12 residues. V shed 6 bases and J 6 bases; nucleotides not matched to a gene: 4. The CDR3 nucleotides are TGTGCCTGCCGGGACAGGATCAATGAGCAGTTCTTC. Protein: CACRDRINEQFF.

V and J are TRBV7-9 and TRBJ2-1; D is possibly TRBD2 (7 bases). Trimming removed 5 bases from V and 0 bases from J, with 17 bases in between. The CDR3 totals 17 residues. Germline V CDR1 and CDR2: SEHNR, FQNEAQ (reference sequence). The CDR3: CASSALTRGGSYNEQFF. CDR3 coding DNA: TGTGCCAGCAGCGCGCTAACGAGGGGGGGCTCCTACAATGAGCAGTTCTTC.

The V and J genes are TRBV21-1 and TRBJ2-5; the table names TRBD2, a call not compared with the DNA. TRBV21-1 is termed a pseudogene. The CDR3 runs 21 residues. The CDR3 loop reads CASSKPSPVTSGETAQETQYF. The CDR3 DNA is TGTGCCAGCAGCAAACCTAGTCCTGTGACTAGCGGGGAAACCGCCCAAGAGACCCAGTACTTC.

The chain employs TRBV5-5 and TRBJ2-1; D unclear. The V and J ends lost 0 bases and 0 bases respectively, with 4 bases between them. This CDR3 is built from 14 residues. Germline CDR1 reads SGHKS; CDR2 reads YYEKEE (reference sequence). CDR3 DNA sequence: TGTGCCAGCAGCTTGGACCTCTCCTACAATGAGCAGTTCTTC. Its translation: CASSLDLSYNEQFF.

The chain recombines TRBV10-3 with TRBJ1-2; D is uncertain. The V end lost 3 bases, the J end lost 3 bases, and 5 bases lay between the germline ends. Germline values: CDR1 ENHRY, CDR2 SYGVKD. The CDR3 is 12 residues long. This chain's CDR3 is CAISDTYYGYTF. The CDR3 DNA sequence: TGTGCCATCAGTGACACATACTATGGCTACACCTTC.

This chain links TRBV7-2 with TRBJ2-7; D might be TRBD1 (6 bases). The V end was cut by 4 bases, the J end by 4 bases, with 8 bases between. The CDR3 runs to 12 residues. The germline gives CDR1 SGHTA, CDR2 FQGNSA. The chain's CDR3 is CASSSGQYEQYF. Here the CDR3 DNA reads TGTGCCAGCAGCTCAGGACAGTACGAGCAGTACTTC.

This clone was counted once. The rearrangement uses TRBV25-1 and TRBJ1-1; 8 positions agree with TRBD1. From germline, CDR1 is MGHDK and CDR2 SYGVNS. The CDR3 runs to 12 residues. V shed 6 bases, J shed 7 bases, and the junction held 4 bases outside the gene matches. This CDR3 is CASRGDRSEAFF. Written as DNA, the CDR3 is TGTGCCAGCAGGGGGGACAGGAGTGAAGCTTTCTTT.